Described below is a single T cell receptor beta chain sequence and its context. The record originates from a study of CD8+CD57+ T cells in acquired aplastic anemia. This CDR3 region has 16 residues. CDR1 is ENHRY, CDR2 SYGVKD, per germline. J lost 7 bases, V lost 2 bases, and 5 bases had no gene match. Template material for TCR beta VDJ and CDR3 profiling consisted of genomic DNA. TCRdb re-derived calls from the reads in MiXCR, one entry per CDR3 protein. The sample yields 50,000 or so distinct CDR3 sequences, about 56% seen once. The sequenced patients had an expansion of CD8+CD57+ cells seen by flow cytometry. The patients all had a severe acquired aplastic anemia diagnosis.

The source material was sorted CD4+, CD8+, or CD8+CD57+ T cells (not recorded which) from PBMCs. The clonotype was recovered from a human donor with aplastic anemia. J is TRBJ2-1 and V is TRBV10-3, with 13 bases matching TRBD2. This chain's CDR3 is CAISEGLAGEGNEQFF. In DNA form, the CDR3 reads TGTGCCATCAGTGAGGGACTAGCGGGGGAAGGGAATGAGCAGTTCTTC.